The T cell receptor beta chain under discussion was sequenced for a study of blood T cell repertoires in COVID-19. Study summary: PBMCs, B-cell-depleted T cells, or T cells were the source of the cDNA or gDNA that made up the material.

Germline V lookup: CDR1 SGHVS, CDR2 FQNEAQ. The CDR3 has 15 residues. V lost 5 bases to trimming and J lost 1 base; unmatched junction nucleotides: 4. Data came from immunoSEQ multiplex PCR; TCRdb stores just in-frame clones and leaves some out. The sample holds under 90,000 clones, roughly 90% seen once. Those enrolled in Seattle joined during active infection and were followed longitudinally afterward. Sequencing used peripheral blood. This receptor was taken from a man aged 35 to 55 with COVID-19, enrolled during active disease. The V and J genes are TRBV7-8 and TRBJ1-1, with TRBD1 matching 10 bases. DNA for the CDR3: TGTGCCAGCAGCACCCGGGACAGGGGGAACACTGAAGCTTTCTTT. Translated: CASSTRDRGNTEAFF.